The 21 T cell receptor beta chains below come from one sample, sequenced in a study of T cell responses to AZD1222 COVID-19 vaccine. Method: immunoSEQ multiplex PCR; TCRdb's copy keeps in-frame clones and lacks some. The sample has some 69,000 clones, 80% seen once. Sequencing was performed on peripheral blood, taken 28 days after the second AZD1222 dose. The receptors were gathered from an adult who received the AZD1222 COVID-19 vaccine.

V is TRBV19 and J is TRBJ1-2, with TRBD1 identical over 9 bases. Germline CDR1 reads LNHDA; CDR2 reads SQIVND (reference sequence). This CDR3 is 19 amino acids long. V gave up 5 bases and J gave up 1 base; unmatched junction bases: 17. In DNA, the CDR3 is TGTGCCAGTAGTCTTCGGACAGGGGAATATGTCCGGGGTAACTATGGCTACACCTTC. Protein product: CASSLRTGEYVRGNYGYTF. Filled out from reference TRBV19 and TRBJ1-2, the complete variable domain reads DGGITQSPKYLFRKEGQNVTLSCEQNLNHDAMYWYRQDPGQGLRLIYYSQIVNDFQKGDIAEGYSVSREKKESFPLTVTSAQKNPTAFYLCASSLRTGEYVRGNYGYTFGSGTRLTVV.

The genes are TRBV3-1 (or the pseudogene TRBV3-2) and TRBJ1-6; 7 bases map to TRBD1. Trimming took 0 bases from V and 0 from J; bases not matched to a gene: 2. The CDR3 totals 17 residues. Germline loops: CDR1 LGHDT, CDR2 YNNKEL (reference sequence). For the CDR3, the DNA is TGTGCCAGCAGCCAAGATAGGGACAGCTCCTATAATTCACCCCTCCACTTT. Its translation: CASSQDRDSSYNSPLHF.

In its sample, this clone was seen once. This chain connects TRBV9 to TRBJ2-3; TRBD1 matches 9 bases. CDR3 length: 18 residues. With V trimmed by 3 bases and J by 2 bases, 13 bases remained unmatched. The germline gives CDR1 SGDLS, CDR2 YYNGEE. The CDR3 bases are TGTGCCAGCAGCGCCGACTCCGGGACAGGGCCTCCCACAGATACGCAGTATTTT. Its protein product is CASSADSGTGPPTDTQYF.

The chain carries TRBV5-4 and TRBJ2-3; no firm D call. The V end lost 3 bases, the J end lost 0 bases, and 11 bases lay between the germline ends. Germline CDR1 and CDR2: SGHNT and YYREEE (reference sequence). The CDR3 covers 15 residues. CDR3 region: CASSYPAASTDTQYF. In DNA, the CDR3 is TGTGCCAGCAGCTACCCGGCAGCTAGCACAGATACGCAGTATTTT.

The chain has TRBV6-5 and TRBJ2-3; 9 bases match TRBD2. The CDR3 is made up of 14 amino acids. With 6 bases clipped from V and 6 bases from J, the junction kept 7 bases outside the gene matches. Germline V gene data show CDR1 as MNHEY and CDR2 as SVGAGI. In DNA form, the CDR3 reads TGTGCCAGCAGGCATCAGCGGGGGGACGATACGCAGTATTTT. Translation gives CASRHQRGDDTQYF.

This clone was seen only once. V usage is TRBV11-2 and J usage is TRBJ2-7; no clear D. The CDR3 is 12 amino acids. From germline, CDR1 is SGHAT and CDR2 FQNNGV. The germline V and J ends were trimmed by 1 base and 7 bases, with 8 bases remaining between them. CDR3 DNA sequence: TGTGCCAGCAGCTTAGTTGTTCTTGAGCAGTACTTC. Its translation is CASSLVVLEQYF.

This sequence joins TRBV9 and TRBJ1-3; D is unclear. V was pared by 0 bases and J by 1 base, with 11 bases between. Germline V gives CDR1 SGDLS, CDR2 YYNGEE. This CDR3 has 16 residues. The CDR3 is CASSVAVGISGNTIYF. The CDR3 nucleotides are TGTGCCAGCAGCGTAGCGGTAGGGATTTCTGGAAACACCATATATTTT.

This chain uses TRBV4-3 with TRBJ1-3, with a tentative D call TRBD1 (5 bases). Germline values: CDR1 LGHNA, CDR2 YSLEER. Trimming pared 0 bases from V and 4 bases from J, leaving 19 bases between. The CDR3 covers 18 residues. The CDR3 nucleotides are TGCGCCAGCAGCCAAGATGGGGTCGGGGCAGGCCCCGGAAACACCATATATTTT. It is translated as CASSQDGVGAGPGNTIYF.

This rearrangement joins TRBV11-3 to TRBJ1-1; 8 bases match TRBD1. The CDR3 is 14 residues long. Germline loops: CDR1 SGHNT, CDR2 YENEEA. With 5 bases clipped from V and 7 bases from J, the junction kept 9 bases outside the gene matches. CDR3 residues: CASSLSGQGHEAFF. The DNA of the CDR3 is TGTGCCAGCAGCCTTTCCGGACAGGGCCATGAAGCTTTCTTT. The full variable domain, rest sourced from reference TRBV11-3 and TRBJ1-1, is EAGVVQSPRYKIIEKKQPVAFWCNPISGHNTLYWYLQNLGQGPELLIRYENEEAVDDSQLPKDRFSAERLKGVDSTLKIQPAELGDSAVYLCASSLSGQGHEAFFGQGTRLTVV.

V gene TRBV7-2 combines with J gene TRBJ2-7; a weak D match, TRBD1 (6 bases). CDR3 length equals 14 residues. The V end was cut by 3 bases, the J end by 6 bases, with 15 bases between. Germline lookup yields CDR1 SGHTA and CDR2 FQGNSA. The CDR3 region has the DNA TGTGCCAGCAGCTTTTTCCCAGGGGAATTCGAGCAGTACTTC. Translation: CASSFFPGEFEQYF.

The V call is TRBV2, the J call TRBJ2-1; 7 nucleotides align to TRBD1. Germline lookup yields CDR1 SNHLY and CDR2 FYNNEI. The CDR3 is 18 residues long. Trimming cost V 5 bases and J 2 bases; bases outside gene matches: 15. CDR3 coding DNA: TGTGCCAGCAGTTCACCTATAGGGGGCAGAGACACCTACAATGAGCAGTTCTTC. Its translation: CASSSPIGGRDTYNEQFF.

The gene calls are TRBV20-1 and TRBJ2-1; TRBD2 might be the D (6 bases). The V and J ends lost 5 bases and 11 bases respectively, with 13 bases between them. The germline gives CDR1 DFQATT, CDR2 SNEGSKA (reference sequence). This CDR3 contains 11 residues. CDR3 in DNA: TGCAGTGCTGAAGACGGGGGTCAGCAGTTCTTC. It codes for CSAEDGGQQFF.

The CDR3 DNA sequence: TGTGCCAGCACGCGCGGGCTTGTATCACCCCTCCACTTT. Encoded protein: CASTRGLVSPLHF. The gene calls are TRBV7-8 and TRBJ1-6; D is unclear. The CDR3 extends over 13 amino acids. V dropped 7 bases and J dropped 10 bases, with 14 bases sitting between them. CDR1 is SGHVS and CDR2 is FQNEAQ in the germline V gene.

This sequence joins TRBV18 and TRBJ2-3, with D uncertain. The CDR3 length is 15 residues. Germline CDR1 KGHSH, CDR2 LQKENI. Trimming pared 5 bases from V and 3 bases from J, leaving 15 bases between. CDR3 nucleotide sequence: TGTGCCAGCTCAAGCTTAGCAAACCCAACAGATACGCAGTATTTT. Amino acids: CASSSLANPTDTQYF.

The gene calls are TRBV5-1 and TRBJ1-4; 9 bases agree with TRBD1. The CDR3 extends over 15 amino acids. The germline CDR1 and CDR2 sequences are SGHRS and YFSETQ. The junction had 8 bases not matched to a gene; V was cut back by 4 bases and J by 7 bases. The CDR3 region is CASSARDRESEKLFF. The CDR3 nucleotides read TGCGCCAGCAGCGCCCGGGACAGGGAGAGTGAAAAACTGTTTTTT.

This chain joins TRBV4-3 and TRBJ2-2; D not resolved. From germline, CDR1 is LGHNA and CDR2 YSLEER. This CDR3 is built from 15 residues. The V gene lost 0 bases and the J gene lost 5 bases, with 10 bases spanning the gap. The CDR3 is CASSQDSRGTGELFF. The CDR3 nucleotides are TGCGCCAGCAGCCAAGACTCTCGTGGAACCGGGGAGCTGTTTTTT.

This clone was observed a single time. This rearrangement joins TRBV19 to TRBJ1-5; D not resolved. CDR1 and CDR2 (germline): LNHDA, SQIVND (reference sequence). This CDR3 spans 13 amino acids. Trimming took off 3 bases at V and 5 bases at J, with 8 bases between the two ends. The CDR3, as DNA: TGTGCCAGTAGTATTTCAGCTGATCAGCCCCAGCATTTT. Protein product: CASSISADQPQHF. The variable domain in full, completed from reference TRBV19 and TRBJ1-5, reads DGGITQSPKYLFRKEGQNVTLSCEQNLNHDAMYWYRQDPGQGLRLIYYSQIVNDFQKGDIAEGYSVSREKKESFPLTVTSAQKNPTAFYLCASSISADQPQHFGDGTRLSIL.

The V and J genes are TRBV6-1 and TRBJ1-4, with 10 bases that match TRBD1. This CDR3 spans 15 amino acids. The V gene end was trimmed by 1 base and the J gene end by 5 bases; junction bases not matched to a gene: 1. Germline V gives CDR1 MNHNS, CDR2 SASEGT. CDR3 coding DNA: TGTGCCAGCAGTGAAGGGACAGGGGGGAATGAAAAACTGTTTTTT. Its translation: CASSEGTGGNEKLFF.

This clone was recorded a few times. This chain links TRBV10-2 with TRBJ2-1; D possibly uses TRBD1 or TRBD2 (5 bases each). This CDR3 region has 11 residues. Germline CDR1 reads WSHSY; CDR2 reads SAAADI. The V end lost 2 bases, the J end lost 9 bases, and 5 bases lay between the germline ends. The CDR3 DNA reads TGCGCCAGCAGTGAGGGGGGTGAGCAGTTCTTC. It codes for CASSEGGEQFF.

In this sample, this clone turned up a few times. The chain links TRBV5-1 to TRBJ1-5; D perhaps matches TRBD1 (5 bases). The CDR3 consists of 15 residues. Per the germline V gene, CDR1 is SGHRS and CDR2 is YFSETQ. V was clipped by 4 bases and J by 4 bases, with 15 bases between them. CDR3 DNA: TGCGCCAGCAGCGTAGCCGGGACGACGAATCAGCCCCAGCATTTT. Translating gives CASSVAGTTNQPQHF.

V and J are TRBV6-4 and TRBJ2-2; unclear D gene. The germline V gene encodes CDR1 MRHNA and CDR2 SNTAGT. The CDR3 has 14 residues. Trimming pared 6 bases from V and 0 bases from J, leaving 8 bases between. The CDR3 nucleotides are TGTGCCAGCAGCAGGAGCACGAACACCGGGGAGCTGTTTTTT. Translated, it gives CASSRSTNTGELFF.